This TCR beta chain emerged from a study of blood T cell repertoires in COVID-19. Study-level background: Material from acute and convalescent COVID-19 was sourced from the United States, Italy and Spain. T cells, B-cell-depleted T cells, or PBMCs provided the cDNA or gDNA that served as material.

The authors' processing: Nucleated cell counts were estimated from reference gene primer amplification. Sequencing used immunoSEQ multiplex PCR; TCRdb keeps in-frame clones, though not all of them. The V and J calls and clone size were taken over from that table, and D and trimming were inferred from the DNA. Here the sample spans some 150,000 clones, around 86% being singletons. This clone was counted a single time. The origin of this receptor is a human donor in a cohort sampled during active COVID-19. Sequencing used peripheral blood.

CDR3 DNA sequence: TGTGCCAGCTCACCCCCGGGTAGTAACACCATATATTTT. Its protein product is CASSPPGSNTIYF. The chain has TRBV18 and TRBJ1-3; D is unresolved. The V gene lost 3 bases and the J gene lost 7 bases, with 10 bases spanning the gap. Germline V lookup: CDR1 KGHSH, CDR2 LQKENI. This CDR3 spans 13 amino acids.